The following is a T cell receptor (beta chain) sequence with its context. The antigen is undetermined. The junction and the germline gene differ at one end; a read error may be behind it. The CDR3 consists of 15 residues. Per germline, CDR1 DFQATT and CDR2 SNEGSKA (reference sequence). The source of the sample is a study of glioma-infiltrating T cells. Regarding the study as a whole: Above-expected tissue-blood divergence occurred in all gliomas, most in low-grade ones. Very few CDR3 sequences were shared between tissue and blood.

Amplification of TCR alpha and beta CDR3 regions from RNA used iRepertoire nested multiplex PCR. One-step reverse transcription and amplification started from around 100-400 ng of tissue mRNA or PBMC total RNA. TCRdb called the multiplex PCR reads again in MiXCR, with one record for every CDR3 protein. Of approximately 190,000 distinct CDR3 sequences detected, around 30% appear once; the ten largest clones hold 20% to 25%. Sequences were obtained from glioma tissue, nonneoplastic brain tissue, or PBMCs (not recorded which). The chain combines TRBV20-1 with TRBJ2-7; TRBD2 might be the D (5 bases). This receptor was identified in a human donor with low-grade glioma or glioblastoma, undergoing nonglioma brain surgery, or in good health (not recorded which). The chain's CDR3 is CGALVQGLLSYEQYF. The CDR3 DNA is TGCGGTGCCCTTGTTCAAGGACTCCTCTCCTACGAGCAGTACTTC.